This TCR beta chain is drawn from a study of control samples from healthy donors and cancer patients. The method was immunoSEQ multiplex PCR; TCRdb's version includes in-frame clones alone and lacks a portion of them. The sample holds about 160,000 clones, 96% seen once. V lost 3 bases and J 0 bases, leaving 8 bases between the germline ends. Per the germline V gene, CDR1 is SGDLS and CDR2 is YYNGEE. The CDR3 runs to 14 residues. The material sequenced was blood. The chain employs TRBV9 and TRBJ2-3; D remains unclear. This TCR was sampled from a woman aged 25 to 45 in good health. DNA for the CDR3: TGTGCCAGCAGCGAATCCGCTAGCACAGATACGCAGTATTTT. This sequence encodes CASSESASTDTQYF.